Here is one T cell receptor (beta chain) with its context. Its specificity is unknown. The data stem from a study of cytomegalovirus exposure and HLA in healthy donors. PCR used 60 Vbeta primers and 13 Jbeta primers. Study processing details: Per a later analysis, the number of unique TCR beta chains was around 79 million, of which 9 million to 12 million were shared. This table comes from immunoSEQ multiplex PCR, and its TCRdb copy is limited to in-frame clones, with some not included. V and J calls and clone size are as listed in that table; D and trimming were resolved from the DNA. The data contain 150,000 to 160,000 clones, about 80% of them seen just once; the ten biggest clones take up around 13%. The CDR3 has 15 residues. CDR1 is MNHEY and CDR2 is SVGAGI in the germline V gene. Losses at the gene ends were 6 bases for V and 3 bases for J; bases not matched to a gene: 5. Study observations and caveats: TRBV6-2, TRBV6-3 and some other V segments were excluded as indistinguishable. There was a cluster of highly shared sequence variants that was likely a sequencing artifact.

The sample consisted of PBMCs. This TCR derives from a man younger than 40 in good health and CMV-seropositive. This chain links TRBV6-5 with TRBJ2-4, with TRBD2 matching over 10 bases. The CDR3 nucleotides read TGTGCCAGCAGCCCTAGCGGGAGTGTCAAAAACATTCAGTACTTC. Its protein product is CASSPSGSVKNIQYF.